The rows below give T cell receptor beta chains drawn from one sample of a study of Ad26.COV2.S vaccination and SARS-CoV-2 variants. Profiling relied on immunoSEQ multiplex PCR, and the TCRdb table lists in-frame clones only, not all of them. The table lists fewer than 800,000 clones, roughly 90% of them singletons. This specimen was peripheral blood, taken in a trial of Ad26.COV2.S vaccine versus placebo. The receptors originated from a person aged 18 to 65 who received the Ad26.COV2.S COVID-19 vaccine or a placebo. Each CDR3 is given with its conserved first and last residue.

j_gene: TRBJ2-3
v_gene: TRBV6-6
CDR3aa: CASSPSGDTQYF

j_gene: TRBJ1-2
v_gene: TRBV5-4
CDR3aa: CASSFPGQGNYGYTF

j_gene: TRBJ1-2
v_gene: TRBV5-1
CDR3aa: CASSLAQRGDGYTF

j_gene: TRBJ2-2
v_gene: TRBV18
CDR3aa: CASSLWVQDGAGELFF

j_gene: TRBJ2-1
v_gene: TRBV5-8
CDR3aa: CASSSGDRSSYNEQFF

j_gene: TRBJ2-7
v_gene: TRBV5-5
CDR3aa: CASSLSSLRTYEQYF

j_gene: TRBJ1-5
v_gene: TRBV6-5
CDR3aa: CASSYSSRGNQPQHF

j_gene: TRBJ2-2
v_gene: TRBV19
CDR3aa: CASSIDPTGGPYTGELFF

j_gene: TRBJ2-1
v_gene: TRBV3-1/TRBV3-2
CDR3aa: CASSQDLAGLNEQFF

j_gene: TRBJ1-5
v_gene: TRBV7-9
CDR3aa: CASSLDRESNQPQHF

j_gene: TRBJ2-1
v_gene: TRBV7-9
CDR3aa: CASRLGTAGSYNEQFF

j_gene: TRBJ1-2
v_gene: TRBV25-1
CDR3aa: CASRASGSDYGYTF

j_gene: TRBJ2-1
v_gene: TRBV7-3
CDR3aa: CASSPPGANEQFF

j_gene: TRBJ1-6
v_gene: TRBV7-8
CDR3aa: CASSLQGTNSPLHF

j_gene: TRBJ2-1
v_gene: TRBV5-1
CDR3aa: CASSLDGFSYNEQFF

j_gene: TRBJ2-7
v_gene: TRBV30
CDR3aa: CAWSVFRGGEQYF

j_gene: TRBJ2-7
v_gene: TRBV6-5
CDR3aa: CASWDYFSPEHYF

j_gene: TRBJ2-7
v_gene: TRBV4-2
CDR3aa: CASRGEEGRYEQYF

j_gene: TRBJ2-5
v_gene: TRBV6-6
CDR3aa: CASSPGPPETQYF

j_gene: TRBJ1-6
v_gene: TRBV6-1
CDR3aa: CASSDGTAWSPLHF

j_gene: TRBJ2-3
v_gene: TRBV6-1
CDR3aa: CASSDRGRTDTQYF

j_gene: TRBJ2-2
v_gene: TRBV7-7
CDR3aa: CASSPGLGGRSTGELFF

j_gene: TRBJ2-3
v_gene: TRBV30
CDR3aa: CAWSRLAGPTDTQYF

j_gene: TRBJ2-5
v_gene: TRBV12-3/TRBV12-4
CDR3aa: CASSFVGGETQYF

j_gene: TRBJ2-3
v_gene: TRBV7-6
CDR3aa: CASSLVALTTGDTQYF

j_gene: TRBJ1-1
v_gene: TRBV18
CDR3aa: CASSNGQGGFSEAFF

j_gene: TRBJ2-7
v_gene: TRBV12-5
CDR3aa: CASGAGTLYEQYF

j_gene: TRBJ2-6
v_gene: TRBV5-1
CDR3aa: CASSSGLAGHQSGANVLTF

j_gene: TRBJ2-5
v_gene: TRBV7-9
CDR3aa: CASSSYYSRQGGTQETQYF

j_gene: TRBJ1-1
v_gene: TRBV11-2
CDR3aa: CASSFPGTGAEAFF

j_gene: TRBJ1-5
v_gene: TRBV28
CDR3aa: CAICLGIGNQPQHF

j_gene: TRBJ2-2
v_gene: TRBV10-3
CDR3aa: CASTGTAGELFF

j_gene: TRBJ1-3
v_gene: TRBV4-3
CDR3aa: CASSPRGRGPGNTIYF

j_gene: TRBJ1-4
v_gene: TRBV15
CDR3aa: CATRALGANEKLFF

j_gene: TRBJ2-1
v_gene: TRBV3-1/TRBV3-2
CDR3aa: CASSWADEQFF

j_gene: TRBJ1-4
v_gene: TRBV6-5
CDR3aa: CACQRDRSEKLFF

j_gene: TRBJ1-6
v_gene: TRBV27
CDR3aa: CASTLGEGLNSPLHF

j_gene: TRBJ2-5
v_gene: TRBV5-4
CDR3aa: CASSPRQTLQETQYF